This T cell receptor (beta chain) derives from a study of blood T cells in healthy people across ages. Findings of the study overall: TCR beta diversity correlated strongly with naive T cell percentage. A roughly linear age-dependent decrease characterized TCR beta diversity per million T cells.

A second about 7 to 12 cycle PCR used barcoded and J-beta primers. Via MiXCR, TCRdb re-called the 5' RACE reads, giving one row per CDR3 protein. The table lists some 900,000 distinct CDR3 sequences, 40% to 60% of them singletons. On this clonotype itself: Its antigen is as yet unknown.

Trimming took off 7 bases at V and 1 base at J, with 17 bases between the two ends. The germline V gene has CDR1 SQVTM and CDR2 ANQGSEA. The CDR3 has 14 amino acids. In terms of origin and age, donors were healthy Caucasian individuals from Russia aged roughly 6 to 95. The sample taken for sequencing was blood. The receptor comes from a man younger than 40 in good health. The chain has TRBV29-1 and TRBJ2-7; a possible D gene is TRBD1 (8 bases). CDR3: CSARTGRGSYEQYF. In DNA form, the CDR3 reads TGCAGCGCTCGGACAGGGCGGGGGTCCTACGAGCAGTACTTC.